These T cell receptor beta chains were read from a single sample in a study of cytomegalovirus exposure and HLA in healthy donors. TCRdb's table, derived via immunoSEQ multiplex PCR, lists solely in-frame clones and lacks some. The table records 70,000 to 80,000 clones, roughly 95% of them present only once. The sample comprised PBMCs. Every receptor here comes from a woman between 18 and 30 years old in good health and CMV-seropositive. Each CDR3 is given with its conserved first and last residue. A D gene is named only where the DNA matches it firmly. A row's size may be missing; if present it is once, few, many or a size class.

TRBJ1-1	.	.	TRBV7-9	17	TGTGCCAGCAGCTTTCGACCAGCGACTGGTTATAACACTGAAGCTTTCTTT	CASSFRPATGYNTEAFF
TRBJ2-3	.	.	TRBV6-4	18	TGTGCCAGCAGTGACTCGCCCCACTGGGGGGAAGGGTCAGATACGCAGTATTTT	CASSDSPHWGEGSDTQYF
TRBJ1-1	.	TRBD1	TRBV30	16	TGTGCCTGGAGTGTAACGCGGGATGGGACAGGGAGTAAAGCTTTCTTT	CAWSVTRDGTGSKAFF
TRBJ1-5	.	.	TRBV4-1	17	TGCGCCAGCAGCCAAGATGGCACCACATTTAGCAATCAGCCCCAGCATTTT	CASSQDGTTFSNQPQHF
TRBJ2-5	once	TRBD1	TRBV4-3	13	TGCGCCAGCAGCCGACAGGGGGAAGAGACCCAGTACTTC	CASSRQGEETQYF
TRBJ2-7	.	.	TRBV4-2	15	TGTGCCAGCAGCCAAGTCCAGGGGGGCTCCTACGAGCAGTACTTC	CASSQVQGGSYEQYF
TRBJ2-5	.	.	TRBV5-1	15	TGCGCCAGCAGCCCCCCCAGGGGCTCGGGGGAGACCCAGTACTTC	CASSPPRGSGETQYF
TRBJ1-2	.	TRBD1	TRBV28	15	TGTGCCAGCAGTCCCCGGGACAGGGTTAACTATGGCTACACCTTC	CASSPRDRVNYGYTF
TRBJ2-2	.	TRBD2	TRBV5-1	18	TGCGCCAGCAGCTTGGGACTAGCGGGGGGGATGGACACCGGGGAGCTGTTTTTT	CASSLGLAGGMDTGELFF
TRBJ2-1	.	TRBD2	TRBV4-1	15	TGCGCCAGCAGCGCAAGCGGGAGGCTGTACAATGAGCAGTTCTTC	CASSASGRLYNEQFF
TRBJ2-3	.	TRBD2	TRBV6-1	16	TGTGCCAGCAGTGAAGGACGGACTAGCAGTGCAGATACGCAGTATTTT	CASSEGRTSSADTQYF
TRBJ2-3	.	.	TRBV5-1	14	TGCGCCAGCAGCAACGGGAGAGGGGCAGATACGCAGTATTTT	CASSNGRGADTQYF
TRBJ1-4	.	.	TRBV6-5	13	TGTGCCAGCAGCCGGGGGACGGATGAAAAACTGTTTTTT	CASSRGTDEKLFF
TRBJ1-2	.	TRBD1	TRBV9	14	TGTGCCAGCAGCGTAGGAGGGGGCGCCTATGGCTACACCTTC	CASSVGGGAYGYTF
TRBJ1-1	.	.	TRBV28	16	TGTGCCAGCAGTTTGTCGGGTCAGACCGGTGGTACTGAAGCTTTCTTT	CASSLSGQTGGTEAFF
TRBJ1-1	.	.	TRBV5-6	13	TGTGCCAGCAGCTTGGCCCAAAACACTGAAGCTTTCTTT	CASSLAQNTEAFF
TRBJ2-5	.	.	TRBV7-2	16	TGTGCCAGCAGCTCGAGGGGTAGGACAGTCCAAGAGACCCAGTACTTC	CASSSRGRTVQETQYF
TRBJ2-3	.	.	TRBV19	15	TGTGCCAGTAGTATTAGCCCAGGGTTGACAGATACGCAGTATTTT	CASSISPGLTDTQYF
TRBJ2-2	.	TRBD2	TRBV9	15	TGTGCCAGCAGCGTAGGACTAGCAGACACCGGGGAGCTGTTTTTT	CASSVGLADTGELFF
TRBJ1-3	once	.	TRBV5-1	16	TGCGCCAGCAGTGCCGGTGGAGGACTCTCTGGAAACACCATATATTTT	CASSAGGGLSGNTIYF
TRBJ2-5	once	TRBD2	TRBV5-4	17	TGTGCCAGCAGCCGCTCACTAGCGGGGGGGCCCGGGGAGACCCAGTACTTC	CASSRSLAGGPGETQYF
TRBJ1-5	.	TRBD1	TRBV19	14	TGTGCCAGTAGTATCGACAGGGCTAATCAGCCCCAGCATTTT	CASSIDRANQPQHF
TRBJ2-6	.	.	TRBV6-6	15	TGTGCCAGCAGTGCAACAGGGTCCGGGGCCAACGTCCTGACTTTC	CASSATGSGANVLTF
TRBJ2-3	.	.	TRBV27	15	TGTGCCAGCAGTTATTTGACAGGAGGCACAGATACGCAGTATTTT	CASSYLTGGTDTQYF
TRBJ1-4	.	TRBD1	TRBV4-2	15	TGTGCCAGCAGCCTAGCCGGGACAGGGGATGAAAAACTGTTTTTT	CASSLAGTGDEKLFF
TRBJ2-5	.	TRBD2	TRBV9	17	TGTGCCAGCAGCGTAGGGCTAGCGGGAGGGACCCAAGAGACCCAGTACTTC	CASSVGLAGGTQETQYF
TRBJ2-5	.	.	TRBV10-3	13	TGTGCCATCAGTGAGACAGGGCCAGAGACCCAGTACTTC	CAISETGPETQYF
TRBJ1-5	.	.	TRBV25-1	16	TGTGCCAGCAGTGACGCTCGGGGAATCGCGGATCAGCCCCAGCATTTT	CASSDARGIADQPQHF
TRBJ2-1	.	TRBD1	TRBV7-8	14	TGTGCCAGCAGCTTAGCGGGACAGTCTAATGAGCAGTTCTTC	CASSLAGQSNEQFF
TRBJ1-5	.	TRBD1	TRBV27	15	TGTGCCAGCAGTACAGGGGTTAAGAGCAATCAGCCCCAGCATTTT	CASSTGVKSNQPQHF
TRBJ2-3	once	TRBD1	TRBV11-3	17	TGTGCCAGCAGCCCACGAAAAGGGACAGGGAGGGCAGATACGCAGTATTTT	CASSPRKGTGRADTQYF
TRBJ2-3	.	.	TRBV27	16	TGTGCCAGCAGTCCATCTTCAGGGGAAATCACAGATACGCAGTATTTT	CASSPSSGEITDTQYF
TRBJ2-1	.	TRBD2	TRBV7-8	15	TGTGCCAGCAGCACTACTAGCGGGGGGGACAATGAGCAGTTCTTC	CASSTTSGGDNEQFF
TRBJ1-2	.	TRBD1	TRBV6-1	16	TGTGCCAGCAGTGAAGGGAAGGGGGCTGGTGACTATGGCTACACCTTC	CASSEGKGAGDYGYTF
TRBJ1-2	.	TRBD1	TRBV6-4	14	TGTGCCAGCAGTGAACAGGGGGCTGCGTCAGGCTACACCTTC	CASSEQGAASGYTF
TRBJ1-1	.	.	TRBV10-3	14	TGTGCCATCAAGCGAGGCCAGATGAACACTGAAGCTTTCTTT	CAIKRGQMNTEAFF
TRBJ1-6	.	.	TRBV4-3	16	TGCGCCAGCAGCCAAGATTGGGAGACACAGAATTCACCCCTCCACTTT	CASSQDWETQNSPLHF
TRBJ2-3	.	TRBD2	TRBV7-2	16	TGTGCCAGCAGCGCCAGACTAGCGGGGGGGGCAGATACGCAGTATTTT	CASSARLAGGADTQYF
TRBJ2-5	.	.	TRBV27	16	TGTGCCAGCAGTCCAATGGGGGTGGGGGGACAAGAGACCCAGTACTTC	CASSPMGVGGQETQYF
TRBJ2-1	.	.	TRBV4-2	16	TGTGCCAGCAGCCAAGAGGCGGCGGCGCTAAGTAATGAGCAGTTCTTC	CASSQEAAALSNEQFF
TRBJ2-1	.	.	TRBV6-4	13	TGTGCCAGCAGTGGGACAGAAAACAATGAGCAGTTCTTC	CASSGTENNEQFF
TRBJ1-2	.	.	TRBV2	17	TGTGCCAGCACCCTTCGGGGGACCCGGGGGGCTAACTATGGCTACACCTTC	CASTLRGTRGANYGYTF
TRBJ2-1	.	TRBD1	TRBV5-1	15	TGCGCCAGCAGCAGGGGTGGGACAGGGCACAATGAGCAGTTCTTC	CASSRGGTGHNEQFF
TRBJ2-1	.	TRBD1	TRBV4-1	15	TGCGCCAGCAGCCAAGGGGGACAGCCTTACAATGAGCAGTTCTTC	CASSQGGQPYNEQFF
TRBJ2-5	.	TRBD2	TRBV29-1	15	TGCAGCGTTCCCTACACTAGCGGGGGTTTTGAGACCCAGTACTTC	CSVPYTSGGFETQYF
TRBJ1-5	few	.	TRBV19	13	TGTGCCAGTAGTCAGGACAGAAATCAGCCCCAGCATTTT	CASSQDRNQPQHF
TRBJ2-1	.	.	TRBV4-3	16	TGCGCCAGCAGCCAAGACACGGGGGGGACAGGGAATGAGCAGTTCTTC	CASSQDTGGTGNEQFF
TRBJ1-1	.	.	TRBV7-8	14	TGTGCCAGCAGCTTGGCCATTATGAACACTGAAGCTTTCTTT	CASSLAIMNTEAFF
TRBJ2-7	.	TRBD1	TRBV4-2	18	TGTGCCAGCAGCCAAGAAGGGGGGACAGGGGTATCCCCCTACGAGCAGTACTTC	CASSQEGGTGVSPYEQYF
TRBJ2-7	once	.	TRBV14	14	TGTGCCAGCAGCCAAGCAGGGTTTAGGGACGAGCAGTACTTC	CASSQAGFRDEQYF